Each of the 7 T cell receptor beta chains below was sequenced from the same sample in a study of blood T cells in healthy people across ages. The second PCR ran roughly 7 to 12 cycles with a sample-barcoded 5' primer and J-beta primers. Each CDR3 protein is one row after TCRdb ran MiXCR on the 5' RACE reads. The sample comprises roughly 2 million distinct CDR3 sequences, roughly 49% of which are singletons, and 2.1% rests with the top ten. The sequenced sample was blood. The source is a woman in her 40s in good health.

This rearrangement joins TRBV2 to TRBJ1-4; D not resolved. CDR1 and CDR2 (germline): SNHLY, FYNNEI. There are 13 residues in the CDR3. V dropped 6 bases and J dropped 7 bases, with 12 bases sitting between them. The CDR3, as DNA: TGTGCCAGCAGAGAGACTGGAATTGAAAAACTGTTTTTT. Its protein product is CASRETGIEKLFF. The full variable domain, in which reference TRBV2 and TRBJ1-4 provide the parts outside the CDR3, is EPEVTQTPSHQVTQMGQEVILRCVPISNHLYFYWYRQILGQKVEFLVSFYNNEISEKSEIFDDQFSVERPDGSNFTLKIRSTKLEDSAMYFCASRETGIEKLFFGSGTQLSVL.

This clonotype was detected a few times. V gene TRBV7-2 combines with J gene TRBJ2-7; D is unresolved. V dropped 3 bases and J dropped 6 bases, with 9 bases sitting between them. The CDR3 contains 12 residues. Germline V gives CDR1 SGHTA, CDR2 FQGNSA. In DNA form, the CDR3 reads TGTGCCAGCAGCTTTATCCCTGGCGAGCAGTACTTC. This translates into CASSFIPGEQYF. Full variable domain (missing parts from reference TRBV7-2 and TRBJ2-7): GAGVSQSPSNKVTEKGKDVELRCDPISGHTALYWYRQSLGQGLEFLIYFQGNSAPDKSGLPSDRFSAERTGGSVSTLTIQRTQQEDSAVYLCASSFIPGEQYFGPGTRLTVT.

The chain joins TRBV7-2 to TRBJ2-2; 9 positions agree with TRBD1. Germline V gene data show CDR1 as SGHTA and CDR2 as FQGNSA. Trimming removed 5 bases from V and 7 bases from J; junction bases left unmatched: 5. This CDR3 region has 14 residues. The CDR3 sequence is CASSRTGVSGELFF. In DNA, the CDR3 is TGTGCCAGCAGCAGGACAGGGGTCAGCGGGGAGCTGTTTTTT. Together with reference TRBV7-2 and TRBJ2-2, the CDR3 gives the full variable domain: GAGVSQSPSNKVTEKGKDVELRCDPISGHTALYWYRQSLGQGLEFLIYFQGNSAPDKSGLPSDRFSAERTGGSVSTLTIQRTQQEDSAVYLCASSRTGVSGELFFGEGSRLTVL.

This clonotype was observed a few times. The germline gene is not matched at one end of the junction; a read error may be the cause. The rearrangement links TRBV7-7 to TRBJ2-5, with D possibly called TRBD1 or TRBD2 (6 bases each). The germline gives CDR1 SSHAT, CDR2 FNYEAQ (reference sequence). This CDR3 comprises 15 residues. CDR3 protein: CASRRALGGLETQYF. As DNA, the CDR3 is TGTGCTAGCAGACGGGCATTGGGGGGCCTAGAGACCCAGTACTTC.

The chain employs TRBV2 and TRBJ1-2; D remains unclear. V was shortened by 6 bases and J by 3 bases, with 14 bases between the two germline ends. This CDR3 contains 14 residues. Looked up from germline, CDR1 is SNHLY and CDR2 is FYNNEI. The CDR3 nucleotides read TGTGCCAGCAGGAGGAGGTTCCTCGACTATGGCTACACCTTC. Protein: CASRRRFLDYGYTF.

Here the CDR3 DNA reads TGTGCCAGCAGCCGCCGCTCCGGGACAGGGGGCTTCGAGCAGTACTTC. This translates into CASSRRSGTGGFEQYF. The V and J genes are TRBV14 and TRBJ2-4; 12 positions match TRBD1. The DNA end favors TRBJ2-7, so the J call may be wrong. The CDR3 is made up of 16 amino acids. Germline V gives CDR1 SGHDN, CDR2 FVKESK.

This clonotype was picked up a small number of times. Germline is not matched at one junction end, which may reflect a read error. CDR3 sequence (DNA): TGTGCCAGCAGCTTCAACTCCGACAGGGGGTATGCCTACACCTTC. Translating it yields CASSFNSDRGYAYTF. The gene calls are TRBV7-2 and TRBJ1-2; 9 bases match TRBD1. The CDR3 contains 15 residues. The germline CDR1 and CDR2 sequences are SGHTA and FQGNSA.